This passage covers 9 T cell receptor beta chains from one sample sequenced in a study of radiation and T cells in renal cell carcinoma. Time point noted: blood 2 weeks post-SBRT. Described treatment: 15 Gy SBRT to primary tumor, nephrectomy 4 weeks later. Sequencing was performed with immunoSEQ multiplex PCR; in TCRdb, only in-frame clones are kept and a portion is missing. The sample lists some 80,000 clones; 65% to 90% were seen once. This specimen consisted of blood, obtained from a patient whose treatment included radiotherapy and nephrectomy. All receptors come from a woman in her 50s with renal cell carcinoma.

The chain combines TRBV21-1 with TRBJ2-6. TRBV21-1 is assigned pseudogene status. This CDR3 comprises 19 residues. The CDR3, as DNA: TGTGCCAGCAGCGGTCCGGGACGGCCGGCGGATGACGGGGCCAACGTCCTGACTTTC. It translates to CASSGPGRPADDGANVLTF.

In its sample, this clone was seen many times. This chain uses TRBV7-8 with TRBJ1-6; 9 bases align to TRBD1. The germline V gene encodes CDR1 SGHVS and CDR2 FQNEAQ. The CDR3 sequence is 15 residues long. The ends lost 5 bases at V and 10 bases at J; junction bases unmatched: 9. CDR3 in DNA: TGTGCCAGCAGCCCGACCGGGACAGGGTACTCACCCCTCCACTTT. It yields the protein CASSPTGTGYSPLHF.

With regard to this clone: One junction end does not reproduce the germline sequence, and a read error may be involved. The rearrangement links TRBV11-2 to TRBJ2-7; 8 bases fit TRBD2. Germline CDR1 SGHAT, CDR2 FQNNGV. The CDR3 length is 12 residues. The CDR3 DNA follows: TGTGCCAGCAGCTTGGACGGGGGGGCGTCGGTCTTC. Protein sequence: CASSLDGGASVF.

The J gene is TRBJ1-1, the V gene TRBV6-1; D might be TRBD1 (6 bases). From germline, CDR1 is MNHNS and CDR2 SASEGT. The CDR3 length is 17 residues. V lost 4 bases, J lost 5 bases, and 23 bases lay in between. This chain's CDR3 is CASSAVSGATGGTEAFF. The CDR3 bases are TGTGCCAGCAGTGCTGTATCAGGGGCCACCGGGGGGACTGAAGCTTTCTTT.

This clone appeared a single time. In this CDR3 the conserved last residue, phenylalanine or tryptophan, is missing, so a read error is likely. The DNA is left out, because the CDR3 cannot be placed on it with certainty; the CDR3 is given as TCRdb lists it. The rearrangement uses TRBV10-3 and TRBJ1-2; no DNA check was done on the table's D call, TRBD1. Per germline, CDR1 ENHRY and CDR2 SYGVKD. The CDR3 comprises 13 residues, both ends counted. This CDR3 reads CAISGGRDRDLAV.

The chain carries TRBV18 and TRBJ1-6; D gene uncertain. V dropped 3 bases and J dropped 2 bases, with 8 bases sitting between them. CDR1 and CDR2 from the germline V gene are KGHSH and LQKENI. CDR3 length: 15 amino acids. This CDR3 is CASSPGITYNSPLHF. The CDR3 DNA reads as TGTGCCAGCTCACCGGGGATCACCTATAATTCACCCCTCCACTTT. Supplemented by reference TRBV18 and TRBJ1-6, the full variable domain reads NAGVMQNPRHLVRRRGQEARLRCSPMKGHSHVYWYRQLPEEGLKFMVYLQKENIIDESGMPKERFSAEFPKEGPSILRIQQVVRGDSAAYFCASSPGITYNSPLHFGNGTRLTVT.

V is TRBV5-4 and J is TRBJ1-1, with D unclear. The germline V gene has CDR1 SGHNT and CDR2 YYREEE (reference sequence). Trimming stripped 3 bases from V and 0 bases from J, with 9 bases between. The CDR3 sequence is 14 residues long. The CDR3 sequence: CASSSGILNTEAFF. CDR3 in DNA: TGTGCCAGCAGCTCTGGTATTCTGAACACTGAAGCTTTCTTT.

V is TRBV7-8 and J is TRBJ2-5, with 12 bases aligning to TRBD1. Trimming cost V 5 bases and J 5 bases; bases outside gene matches: 12. Germline values: CDR1 SGHVS, CDR2 FQNEAQ. This CDR3 has 17 residues. The CDR3 nucleotides read TGTGCCAGCAGCGACCGACGGGGACAGGGGGCCGTGGAGACCCAGTACTTC. Translation gives CASSDRRGQGAVETQYF.

J is TRBJ1-2 and V is TRBV2, with 10 bases lining up with TRBD1. Trimming at V came to 6 bases and at J to 1 base, leaving 2 bases not matched to a gene. This CDR3 comprises 14 residues. Germline CDR1 reads SNHLY; CDR2 reads FYNNEI. As DNA, the CDR3 is TGTGCCAGCAGAAGGACAGGGGGTAACTATGGCTACACCTTC. Translated: CASRRTGGNYGYTF.